The clone carrying this T cell receptor (beta chain) was detected ten times or more. Its antigen is still unknown. This sample is part of a study of HIV-infected patients and healthy controls. The study's findings and limits: Significantly higher mean Gini indices appeared in HIV-infected repertoires, possibly reflecting oligoclonality.

Approximately 510 ng RNA was reverse transcribed with alpha and beta constant-region primers. Alpha and beta chain libraries were made separately by chain-specific third strand synthesis with multiplexing indices. A single primer pair per chain amplified all rearrangements, with per-molecule barcodes. A short first PCR added P5 and P7 adapter elements and a second index. TCRdb recomputed calls from the 5' RACE reads with MiXCR, one row per CDR3 protein. Counted here are some 10,000 distinct CDR3 sequences, roughly 5.8% occurring once; the ten biggest clones make up around 7.7%. No cell fractionation was done, so the repertoire covers all unsorted peripheral blood T cells. A 2.5 ml peripheral blood sample was taken for RNA. The CDR3 is 15 amino acids. Germline V gene data show CDR1 as SGHTA and CDR2 as FQGNSA. V gave up 1 base and J gave up 6 bases; unmatched junction bases: 6.

This chain uses TRBV7-2 with TRBJ1-2; 9 positions agree with TRBD1. The sequence was obtained from an adult in good health. The sample comprised blood. In DNA form, the CDR3 reads TGTGCCAGCAGCTTAGGGGGGACAGGGAGGAATGGCTACACCTTC. It codes for CASSLGGTGRNGYTF.